This T cell receptor beta chain was found in a study of OX40 agonist ivuxolimab in advanced cancers. Study in general: The mean age was approximately 60 years, ranging from roughly 23 to 90, with roughly four fifths of participants male.

Looked up from germline, CDR1 is SGHAT and CDR2 is FQNNGV. The CDR3 spans 16 residues. Trimming cost V 5 bases and J 3 bases; bases outside gene matches: 6. Here immunoSEQ multiplex PCR was the method, and the copy in TCRdb shows in-frame clones only, minus some. This table holds about 94,000 clones, roughly 84% found once. The J gene is TRBJ2-5, the V gene TRBV11-2; 13 bases line up with TRBD2. The sample consisted of CD4+ or CD8+ T cells sorted from blood, taken in a trial of the OX40 agonist ivuxolimab. The clonotype was recovered from an adult with an advanced solid tumor such as melanoma, head and neck, liver or kidney cancer. The CDR3 region has the DNA TGTGCCAGCAGCCGGACTAGCGGGGGACAAAAAGAGACCCAGTACTTC. The encoded protein is CASSRTSGGQKETQYF.